These T cell receptor beta chains were read from a single sample in a study of T-cell reconstitution after alpha-beta-depleted transplantation in children. A single record per CDR3 protein comes from TCRdb applying MiXCR to the PCR reads. Among roughly 500,000 distinct CDR3 sequences, around 18% were seen once, and the ten largest hold more than 2.5%. This sample comprised PBMCs from the stem cell graft donor, obtained from the stem cell graft. The receptors come from a human donor who donated a stem cell graft to a child with acute lymphoblastic leukemia. Both conserved end residues are part of each CDR3. Each record gives: clone size, D gene, V gene, J gene, CDR3 DNA, CDR3 protein. The D gene is left open where the match is weak. A clone size is listed for some rows: how often the clone was seen (once, few, many), or a class if it is expanded.

-	TRBD1	TRBV5-1	TRBJ2-1	TGCGCCAGCAGCAAGACAGGGGGCGATGAGCAGTTCTTC	CASSKTGGDEQFF
-	TRBD1	TRBV12-3/TRBV12-4	TRBJ1-5	TGTGCCAGCAGTTCCGGACAGGGGAACAATCAGCCCCAGCATTTT	CASSSGQGNNQPQHF
few	-	TRBV20-1	TRBJ2-1	TGCAGTGTCGAGGACAACCTCTACAATGAGCAGTTCTTC	CSVEDNLYNEQFF
many	TRBD1	TRBV27	TRBJ2-7	TGTGCCAGCAGTATCCAGGGGGTGAGCTCCTACGAGCAGTACTTC	CASSIQGVSSYEQYF
few	-	TRBV3-1	TRBJ2-5	TGTGCCAGCAGCCCGTATTGGACCCAAGAGACCCAGTACTTC	CASSPYWTQETQYF
-	-	TRBV5-5	TRBJ2-1	TGTGCCAGCAGCTTCCTTCGGAGTGGATCCTACAATGAGCAGTTCTTC	CASSFLRSGSYNEQFF
many	-	TRBV5-1	TRBJ1-2	TGCGCCAGCAGCTTTGGGCTGACCGACTATGGCTACACCTTC	CASSFGLTDYGYTF
few	TRBD2	TRBV12-3/TRBV12-4	TRBJ2-5	TGTGCCAGCAGTTTTCTACTAGCGGGAGTGACGGAGACCCAGTACTTC	CASSFLLAGVTETQYF
-	-	TRBV12-3/TRBV12-4	TRBJ2-3	TGTGCCAGCAGTTCCCACAGAGGTACTAGCACAGATACGCAGTATTTT	CASSSHRGTSTDTQYF
few	-	TRBV12-3/TRBV12-4	TRBJ2-7	TGTGCCAGCAGCCAAGAACAGGGCTCCTACGAGCAGTACTTC	CASSQEQGSYEQYF
-	TRBD1	TRBV27	TRBJ2-7	TGTGCCAGCAGTAAGCGATCCCGACAGGGGCCGAAGACCTACGAGGAGTACTTC	CASSKRSRQGPKTYEEYF
-	-	TRBV13	TRBJ2-1	TGTGCCAGCAGCTTATTCCCCCAGGGTCGAGGGGGGAATGAGCAGTTCTTC	CASSLFPQGRGGNEQFF
-	-	TRBV12-3/TRBV12-4	TRBJ2-1	TGTGCCAGCAGTTTCCCCGAGGGGGAGTTCTTC	CASSFPEGEFF
-	TRBD1	TRBV20-1	TRBJ1-5	TGCAGTGCGGGGACAGGGTGGGGTCAGCCCCAGCATTTT	CSAGTGWGQPQHF
-	TRBD2	TRBV2	TRBJ2-3	TGTGCCAGCAGTGAAAGACTAGCGGCACAACAGGTTACGCAGTATTTT	CASSERLAAQQVTQYF
few	-	TRBV20-1	TRBJ1-1	TGCAGTGCTAGAGATCACAGGAACACTGAAGCTTTCTTT	CSARDHRNTEAFF
-	-	TRBV7-8	TRBJ1-5	TGTGCCAGCAGCTTTCAATTTAGCAATCAGCCCCAGCATTTT	CASSFQFSNQPQHF
-	-	TRBV20-1	TRBJ2-5	TGCAGTGCTAGCGGAAGCCAAGAGACCCAGTACTTC	CSASGSQETQYF
few	-	TRBV7-3	TRBJ2-3	TGTGCCAGCAGCTTAAAGGGTAGCACAGATACGCAGTATTTT	CASSLKGSTDTQYF
many	TRBD1	TRBV3-1	TRBJ1-1	TGTGCCAGCAGCCAGGGACAGGGGGCTTGGACTGAAGCTTTCTTT	CASSQGQGAWTEAFF
few	-	TRBV5-1	TRBJ1-2	TGCGCCAGCGCCCCTTTTTTTCGGTCATCGGACTATGGCTACACCTTC	CASAPFFRSSDYGYTF
-	-	TRBV9	TRBJ1-1	TGTGCCAGCAGCGTAAGAGGGTTTGATGACACTGAAGCTTTCTTT	CASSVRGFDDTEAFF
-	TRBD2	TRBV20-1	TRBJ2-7	TGCAGTGCTACGAATCCCGGGACTAGCGGGCTCGAGCAGTACTTC	CSATNPGTSGLEQYF
few	-	TRBV6-5	TRBJ1-5	TGTGCCAGCAGTTCCCCGACAGGCCTTAATCAGCCCCAGCATTTT	CASSSPTGLNQPQHF
-	-	TRBV20-1	TRBJ2-7	TGCAGTGCTAGAGCGGGGGACAGAGGGGAATCCTACGAGCAGTACTTC	CSARAGDRGESYEQYF
once	-	TRBV6-2/TRBV6-3	TRBJ2-7	TGTGCCAGCAGTTATCTCGGCTCTTACTACGAGCAGTACTTC	CASSYLGSYYEQYF
few	-	TRBV12-3/TRBV12-4	TRBJ2-7	TGTGCCAGCCTTGTTGACGGGAACTACGAGCAGTACTTC	CASLVDGNYEQYF
few	TRBD2	TRBV5-1	TRBJ2-7	TGCGCCAGCAGTCGTCTCGGGGCGGGAGGTTCCTACGAGCAGTACTTC	CASSRLGAGGSYEQYF
-	TRBD1	TRBV29-1	TRBJ2-3	TGCAGCGTTGCCCCTAACAGGGGTATGACAGATACGCAGTATTTT	CSVAPNRGMTDTQYF
-	TRBD1	TRBV10-3	TRBJ2-3	TGTGCCATCAGGCCCTCTCTCGGGACAGATACAGATACGCAGTATTTT	CAIRPSLGTDTDTQYF
-	-	TRBV10-1	TRBJ1-5	TGCGCCAGCAGTGAAAATCAGGGGATTCAGCCCCAGCATTTT	CASSENQGIQPQHF
few	TRBD2	TRBV4-2	TRBJ2-7	TGTGCCAGCAGCCAGGTAGCGGGGCTCAGCTCCTACGAGCAGTACTTC	CASSQVAGLSSYEQYF
few	-	TRBV12-3/TRBV12-4	TRBJ2-7	TGTGCCAGCAGTTTCTGGGGCTCGAGGCCCTACGAGCAGTACTTC	CASSFWGSRPYEQYF
-	-	TRBV7-9	TRBJ2-7	TGTGCCAGCAGCAACCGGGACGGTTACGAGCAGTACTTC	CASSNRDGYEQYF
few	-	TRBV5-1	TRBJ2-1	TGCGCCAGCAGCAGCCGACGGTCCTACAATGAGCAGTTCTTC	CASSSRRSYNEQFF
-	-	TRBV5-1	TRBJ1-2	TGCGCCAGCAGCTTGGAGACGGTTAGAGATGGCTACACCTTC	CASSLETVRDGYTF
few	-	TRBV7-9	TRBJ2-5	TGTGCCAGCAGCTTAGCCTCGGCAGATCAAGAGACCCAGTACTTC	CASSLASADQETQYF
-	-	TRBV18	TRBJ1-1	TGCGCCAGCAGCCCGGGACGGGTAAACACTGAAGCTTTCTTT	CASSPGRVNTEAFF